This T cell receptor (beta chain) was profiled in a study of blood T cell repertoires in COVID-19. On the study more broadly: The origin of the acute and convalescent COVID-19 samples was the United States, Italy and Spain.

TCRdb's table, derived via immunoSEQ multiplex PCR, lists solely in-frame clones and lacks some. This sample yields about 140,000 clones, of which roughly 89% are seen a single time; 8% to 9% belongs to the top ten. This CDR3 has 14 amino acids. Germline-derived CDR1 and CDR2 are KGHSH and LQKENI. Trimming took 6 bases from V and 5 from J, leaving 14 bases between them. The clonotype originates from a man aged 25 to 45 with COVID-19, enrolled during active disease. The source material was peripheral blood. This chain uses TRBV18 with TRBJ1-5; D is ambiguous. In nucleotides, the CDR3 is TGTGCCAGCTCCCCCACCGGCGGGGATCAGCCCCAGCATTTT. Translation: CASSPTGGDQPQHF.